These 12 T cell receptor beta chains originate from one sample sequenced in a study of cytomegalovirus exposure and HLA in healthy donors. It was with 60 Vbeta and 13 Jbeta primers that the PCR ran. Repertoires were generated with immunoSEQ multiplex PCR, while TCRdb's copy carries only in-frame clones and drops some. The sample has 200,000 to 250,000 clones, about 74% seen once. Sample: PBMCs. These receptors all come from a man aged 35-49 years in good health and CMV-seronegative.

The V call is TRBV7-9, the J call TRBJ2-3; D is unclear. V lost 6 bases and J lost 7, with 17 bases in between. This CDR3 is 14 amino acids long. Germline CDR1 is SEHNR and CDR2 is FQNEAQ (reference sequence). The CDR3 bases are TGTGCCAGCAGTCCCATGAGTTGGTCACATACGCAGTATTTT. Encoded protein: CASSPMSWSHTQYF.

This clone was seen only a few times. The gene calls are TRBV7-2 and TRBJ2-7; possibly TRBD2 for D (5 bases). Per germline, CDR1 SGHTA and CDR2 FQGNSA. V was shortened by 5 bases and J by 3 bases, with 14 bases between the two germline ends. The CDR3 is 14 residues long. CDR3 region: CASSPDREYYEQYF. Written as DNA, the CDR3 is TGTGCCAGCAGCCCCGACCGGGAATACTACGAGCAGTACTTC.

This chain links TRBV11-2 with TRBJ2-7; the D gene is possibly TRBD2 (7 bases). The V end lost 1 base, the J end lost 6 bases, and 22 bases lay between the germline ends. Germline V lookup: CDR1 SGHAT, CDR2 FQNNGV. CDR3 length: 17 amino acids. The CDR3 loop reads CASSLVGRAIGGAEQYF. DNA of the CDR3: TGTGCCAGCAGCTTAGTGGGTAGGGCCATAGGGGGGGCCGAGCAGTACTTC.

J is TRBJ1-2 and V is TRBV29-1; D is uncertain. CDR3 size: 13 residues. Trimming removed 0 bases from V and 3 bases from J, with 8 bases in between. The germline V gene encodes CDR1 SQVTM and CDR2 ANQGSEA. CDR3 loop: CSVEELGYYGYTF. The DNA of the CDR3 is TGCAGCGTTGAAGAGCTAGGTTACTATGGCTACACCTTC. Full variable domain (remainder filled in from reference TRBV29-1 and TRBJ1-2): SAVISQKPSRDICQRGTSLTIQCQVDSQVTMMFWYRQQPGQSLTLIATANQGSEATYESGFVIDKFPISRPNLTFSTLTVSNMSPEDSSIYLCSVEELGYYGYTFGSGTRLTVV.

The gene calls are TRBV2 and TRBJ1-2, with D hard to call. V was clipped by 4 bases and J by 4 bases, with 10 bases between them. The CDR3 covers 13 residues. Germline loops: CDR1 SNHLY, CDR2 FYNNEI. CDR3: CASSVYRRYGYTF. In nucleotides, the CDR3 is TGTGCCAGCAGTGTTTACAGACGCTATGGCTACACCTTC.

V and J are TRBV2 and TRBJ2-7; the D gene is possibly TRBD2 (6 bases). CDR3 length: 13 residues. Per the germline V gene, CDR1 is SNHLY and CDR2 is FYNNEI. Trimming cost V 6 bases and J 6 bases, with 15 bases left between them. CDR3 sequence: CASRGEAFSEQYF. The CDR3 nucleotides read TGTGCCAGCAGGGGGGAGGCCTTTTCCGAGCAGTACTTC.

CDR3 sequence (DNA): TGTGCCAGCAGCGTAGGGACAGGGGTCGGGCGGAATGAGCAGTTCTTC. Translation gives CASSVGTGVGRNEQFF. The chain has TRBV9 and TRBJ2-1, with 9 bases aligning to TRBD1. This CDR3 has 16 amino acids. Germline V CDR1 and CDR2: SGDLS, YYNGEE. Trimming cost V 0 bases and J 7 bases; bases outside gene matches: 8.

The rearrangement joins TRBV10-3 to TRBJ2-5; no reliable D call. Germline values: CDR1 ENHRY, CDR2 SYGVKD. V was trimmed by 2 bases and J by 1 base, leaving 8 bases between them. The length of the CDR3 is 14 residues. The CDR3 nucleotides read TGTGCCATCAGTGAGGATCAGATCCAAGAGACCCAGTACTTC. It is translated as CAISEDQIQETQYF.

This sequence joins TRBV7-2 and TRBJ1-5; D gene unclear. Trimming pared 3 bases from V and 3 bases from J, leaving 9 bases between. Germline CDR1 reads SGHTA; CDR2 reads FQGNSA. This CDR3 contains 14 residues. The CDR3 sequence is CASSFSGVNQPQHF. The DNA for the CDR3 is TGTGCCAGCAGCTTTTCGGGAGTCAATCAGCCCCAGCATTTT.

V gene TRBV27 combines with J gene TRBJ2-5, with 8 bases lining up with TRBD1. Unmatched junction bases numbered 5, after V lost 11 bases and J lost 3 bases. The CDR3 runs 12 residues. Germline V lookup: CDR1 MNHEY, CDR2 SMNVEV (reference sequence). CDR3 DNA: TGTGCCCCGGGACAGGCGAAAGAGACCCAGTACTTC. Residues: CAPGQAKETQYF.

The V gene is TRBV4-2, the J gene TRBJ2-5; 8 positions agree with TRBD1. Trimming cost V 3 bases and J 4 bases; bases outside gene matches: 22. The CDR3 is 20 amino acids. The germline V gene has CDR1 LGHNA and CDR2 YNFKEQ. DNA of the CDR3: TGTGCCAGCAGCCAGAGGTCCCGGGACAGGTATCCCAAGGTAGGAGAGACCCAGTACTTC. Its protein product is CASSQRSRDRYPKVGETQYF.

This chain uses TRBV9 with TRBJ1-6, with 7 bases lining up with TRBD1. V shed 4 bases and J 10 bases; nucleotides not matched to a gene: 8. The CDR3 loop spans 14 amino acids. Germline V gene data show CDR1 as SGDLS and CDR2 as YYNGEE. The CDR3 spells CASSPRDRQSPLHF. The CDR3 DNA sequence: TGTGCCAGCAGCCCCCGGGACAGACAATCACCCCTCCACTTT.